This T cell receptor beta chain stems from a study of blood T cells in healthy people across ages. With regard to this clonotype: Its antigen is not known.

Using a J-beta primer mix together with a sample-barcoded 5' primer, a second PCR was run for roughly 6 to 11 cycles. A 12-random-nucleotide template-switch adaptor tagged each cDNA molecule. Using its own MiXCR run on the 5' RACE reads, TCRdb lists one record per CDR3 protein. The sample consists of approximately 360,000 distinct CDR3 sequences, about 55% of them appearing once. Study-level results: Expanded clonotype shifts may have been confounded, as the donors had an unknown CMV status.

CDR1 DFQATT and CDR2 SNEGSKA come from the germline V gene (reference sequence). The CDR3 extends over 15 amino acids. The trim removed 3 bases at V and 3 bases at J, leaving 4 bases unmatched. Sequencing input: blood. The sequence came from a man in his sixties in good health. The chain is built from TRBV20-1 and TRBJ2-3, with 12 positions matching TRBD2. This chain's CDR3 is CSASAGTSGTDTQYF. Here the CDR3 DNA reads TGCAGTGCTAGCGCCGGGACTAGCGGGACAGATACGCAGTATTTT.